This note documents a single TCR beta chain sequence. This clone was found a few times. The antigen this receptor binds is unknown. No base quality values were provided; no much bigger clone lies one nucleotide off. The CDR3 spans 12 residues, from the cysteine through the phenylalanine. Kept here is only the CDR3 DNA, which spans 36 bases and is read in frame from base 1. V lost 8 bases and J lost 7 bases, and the count of bases not matched to a germline gene is 5. CDR1 and CDR2 are read off the germline V gene as SGHVS and FQNEAQ. Libraries were prepared through the immunoSEQ multiplex PCR assay. For the multiplex PCR, a mixture combining 60 forward primers for TCR Vbeta segments and 13 reverse primers for TCR Jbeta segments was used. Amplification of the CDR3 region of rearranged TCR beta genes was performed with a multiplex PCR assay on genomic DNA. Amplified TCR beta libraries were sequenced as 87-base-pair reads on the Illumina HiSeq System. Per the source publication's procedure: A later analysis counted 65 million to 90 million unique TCR beta chains across the 640 or so repertoires, and roughly 10 million of these chains were shared by at least two donors. Raw reads were error-corrected and collapsed into unique sequences with a nearest-neighbor algorithm that merged closely related sequences to remove PCR and sequencing errors. Alignment of CDR3 sequences to IMGT reference sequences was used to assign V, D and J gene segments. Each retained sequence needed at least a six-nucleotide match to both a V gene segment and a J gene segment. A rearrangement counted as productive if the CDR3 had no stop codons and remained in frame with V and J, and every other rearrangement counted as non-productive. CDR3 was defined according to IMGT convention as the region running from the second conserved V-encoded cysteine to the conserved J-encoded phenylalanine. In an earlier analysis of more than 550 of the donors, sequences lacking an unambiguous match to a single V gene segment were excluded. An earlier analysis of 550 to 650 of the donors classified V segments as functional when productive rearrangements were above 56.7% and as segregating when the standard deviation between donors was above 5%. A statistical classification framework was developed to diagnose cytomegalovirus status using the catalog of TCR beta chain sequences. In a later analysis, V and J genes were assigned by comparing TCR nucleotide sequences against IMGT/GENE-DB human TR gene sequences. The TCRdist pipeline was used in a later analysis to assign CDR3 sequences and most-parsimonious VDJ recombination scenarios. In a later analysis, every TCR beta chain was defined by the combination of its CDR3 amino acid sequence and its V-gene family, and reads without a unique V-gene family were dropped. In a later analysis, several hundred highly shared, low-generation-probability nucleotide sequences were removed to address suspected cross-contamination and a sequencing artifact. For each public chain, a later analysis derived a clonal expansion index from normalized ranks of inferred template counts within each repertoire. A later analysis computed generation probabilities with a VDJ recombination model fitted to out-of-frame rearrangements, and checked the results against IGoR. Hypergeometric tests were used in a later analysis to score TCR-TCR, TCR-HLA and TCR-CMV co-occurrence, with a repertoire-size bias correction applied to the TCR pairs. False discovery rates were estimated in a later analysis by permuting HLA or CMV assignments 20 times. In a later analysis, co-occurring TCRs were grouped using DBSCAN, and TCRdist sequence similarity was added for clustering within HLA-allele-positive subsets. For co-occurrence clustering, repertoires with fewer than 30,000 or more than 120,000 public chains were excluded, along with roughly 5 repertoires with anomalous nucleotide sharing. TCRdb obtained this table from immuneACCESS and retained in-frame rearrangements with V and J assigned. These tables miss some clones; where compared with another copy, unresolved V genes account for less than half of the shortfall, and the remainder is unexplained. V, J and clone size reflect that table, while D and trimming were determined from the DNA. The sample table holds roughly 120,000 clones, of which 7% to 9.5% were seen once. The ten largest make up approximately 6.6% of the sample.

This entry is derived from a study of cytomegalovirus exposure and HLA in healthy donors (dated by TCRdb to 2016 to 2017). Some background on the complete study: An earlier analysis of about 530 of the donors reported around 280 Gb of sequence data and around 120 million unique TCR beta sequences obtained from around 190 million T cells. In an earlier analysis of several hundred of the donors, high-throughput TCR beta sequencing was used to judge whether each TCR beta V gene segment behaved as functional or pseudogenic. In a later genetic analysis, genome-wide SNP genotypes for about 55% of the roughly 700 donors were used, and that subset was treated as a discovery cohort. The study profiled the T cell repertoires of approximately 700 subjects by immunosequencing and related them to cytomegalovirus serostatus. Because of strong linkage in the cohort, five DR-DQ haplotypes were treated as single units for association and clustering. An early release that covered about 600 HLA-typed donors contained 250 to 350 gigabases of sequencing data and 85 million to 100 million unique TCR sequences. Among over 350 genotyped donors of the cohort, an average of around 240,000 unique TCR beta nucleotide sequences were sequenced per donor, around 18% of them non-productive. Alongside the repertoire data, information on donor age, sex, ethnicity and CMV serostatus was compiled. The number of typed donors differed by locus: about 620-630 for A, B, C, DRB1 and DQB1; some 540 for DQA1; approximately 600 for DPA1; and roughly 490 for DPB1. Every repertoire in the discovery cohort had been generated on one and the same sequencing platform. The study aimed to test whether cataloging public T cell receptors could reveal signatures of past pathogen exposure. Along with the roughly 610-subject first cohort, a separate validation cohort of over a hundred different subjects was used. In a later analysis, previously published TCR beta repertoires from 666 donors were re-analyzed and high-resolution HLA genotyping was added so that TCR occurrence patterns could be studied. The later analysis used no new phenotypic data to find candidate immune exposures, relying instead on TCR beta sequences and their occurrence across donors. The study combined high-throughput TCR immunosequencing, statistical association of individual TCRs with disease status, and machine learning to predict cytomegalovirus infection status. Of the roughly 390 genotyped donors, over 70% fell in the genetic ancestry cluster associated with self-reported Caucasian donors. HLA typing covered class I and class II loci at four-digit resolution. The full study reports these points: Across donors, most TCR sequences were observed very rarely, whereas some public TCRs were present in many individuals. Compared with the 666-donor mean, donors in an Asian-associated ancestry cluster had fewer N-insertions in productive TCRs, according to a later genetic analysis. Assigning TCR associations to individual alleles was difficult when HLA alleles, especially DR and DQ, strongly co-occurred. HLA typing was unavailable for some donors at each locus, so association tests used only the typed subset. According to a later analysis, parvovirus B19, influenza, CMV and Epstein-Barr virus appeared linked to several top co-occurrence clusters. A further reported finding was that TCR beta sequences accurately predicted the HLA-A and HLA-B alleles for most subjects in the first cohort. The cohort was sequenced for TCR beta chains only, and without alpha or paired-chain data the features that could be detected were limited. Linkage disequilibrium might explain the correlated functional status among segregating V segments, but an unknown experimental factor could not be ruled out. In vitro tests confirmed that three of the cytomegalovirus-associated TCR beta chains recognize cytomegalovirus antigens. A cluster of highly shared sequence variants was judged likely to be a technical artifact of the sequencing pipeline. The only immune exposure information available for the cohort was CMV serostatus. A later genetic analysis associated a missense DCLRE1C variant with V-gene and J-gene trimming of TCR beta chains, and an independent cohort replicated the association. In a later analysis, most CMV-associated TCR beta chains were found to appear HLA-restricted, with HLA associations seemingly driven largely by CMV exposure. In an earlier analysis of about 540 of the donors, most TCR beta V segments were observed in productive rearrangements about 90% or about 30% of the time, broadly matching IMGT annotations. The study gave a list of roughly 150 TCR beta chains associated with cytomegalovirus. According to the authors, the approach could potentially be generalized to other disease states and immunological phenotypes. According to a later analysis, TCR association rates differed among HLA loci, with DRB1 alleles showing the most associated TCRs and HLA-C alleles showing the fewest. In both the original and validation cohorts, the classifier was reported to diagnose cytomegalovirus status with high specificity and sensitivity. The earlier analysis of around 600 of the donors excluded about 16 rarely observed V segments, including chromosome 9 orphons, because counts were too low. Sequencing depth was assumed to be roughly uniform across donors in the presence/absence analyses, though that assumption may not hold. Compared with equally common non-associated chains, HLA-associated TCR beta chains in a later analysis were more clonally expanded and had lower generation probabilities. A later analysis associated 15,000 or so TCR beta sequences with specific HLA alleles at a false discovery rate of 0.05. The 87-base-pair reads could not distinguish some IMGT-functional V segments, including TRBV6-2 and TRBV6-3, so those segments were excluded.

The cohort comprised around 690 healthy bone marrow donors. All cohort members were sampled while nominally healthy, although unrecorded immune exposures were likely present. The donor tested CMV seropositive, placing the donor among the 289 seropositive members of the cohort. A peripheral blood sample was collected from each donor, and TCR beta sequencing was performed on peripheral blood mononuclear cells. Genomic DNA was extracted from the blood cell samples with the Qiagen DNeasy Blood Extraction Kit. Recombination joined TRBV7-8 with TRBJ2-1; 7 bases in the middle match TRBD2. The clonotype originates from a woman between 40 and 55 years old in good health and CMV-seropositive. The specimen was PBMCs. CDR3 loop: CASGGLLNEQFF. DNA sequence: TGTGCCAGCGGGGGACTATTAAATGAGCAGTTCTTC.